The T cell receptor (beta chain) described here comes from a study of CXCR3-negative and CXCR3-positive naive CD8 T cells (dated by TCRdb to about 2019). For context, the study as a whole: Some 130 million TRB reads were obtained in total, roughly 1.5 +/- 0.3 million reads per library. Diversity and physicochemical repertoire analyses covered roughly ten donors pooled from two independent experiments. The TRBV-TRBJ cluster analysis covered naive subsets from about 5 donors and memory cells from 3 donors.

Summary of the overall study and its limitations: Repertoire diversity was comparably high in both naive subsets but much lower in memory CD8+ T cells. Because surface CD5, which is linked to self-reactivity in mice, was comparable between the naive subsets, TCR interaction strength was also inferred from TRB CDR3 physicochemical properties. Compared with CXCR3-negative naive cells, CXCR3-positive naive cells had TRB CDR3s with higher hydrophobicity (lower Kidera factor 4), lower energy, and higher strength and volume indices. TRBV-TRBJ usage was similar between naive CXCR3-negative and CXCR3-positive cells from the same donor, while memory cells showed distinct patterns. Because CXCR3 expression was partially decreased after cryopreservation, freshly isolated PBMCs were used for most assays.

TCRdb shows the sequencer as NextSeq 550. The Human TCR Profiling Kit (MiLaboratory) was used to prepare UMI-labeled 5' RACE TRB cDNA libraries. The full amount of extracted RNA was used for cDNA synthesis, and the full amount of resulting cDNA was used for PCR amplification. Libraries were prepared in parallel with an identical number of PCR cycles. Per the authors' processing: With a minimum of two reads required per UMI, MIGEC and MiXCR pulled out about 50,000 +/- 10,000 unique UMI-labeled TRB cDNA molecules from each library. Each library averaged 40,000 +/- 10,000 functional in-frame TRB CDR3 nucleotide clonotypes without stop codons. Diversity metrics, including normalized Shannon-Wiener and Chao1, were computed in VDJtools after downsampling to 5000 UMI-labeled TRB molecules per sample. For the central five CDR3 residues, VDJtools calculated physicochemical properties weighted by clonotype size, namely interaction energy, strength, volume and Kidera factor 4. The reads were reprocessed in TCRdb, with one entry per CDR3 protein sequence and no accompanying DNA. TCRdb, not the original authors, processed these V and J calls. This sample's table has entries for about 92,000 distinct CDR3 sequences. Of the sample, about 0.8% falls within the top ten clones.

To note about this clonotype: No antigen is known for it.

Each CD8+ T cell subset was flow-sorted in triplicate, and 250,000 to 350,000 cells per subset were placed directly into RLT lysis buffer. To exclude memory contaminants, naive CD8+ T cells were stringently defined as CD45RO-CCR7+CD27+CD95-. Peripheral blood mononuclear cells were isolated from buffy coats by standard density gradient centrifugation. A FACSAria III was used to flow-sort naive CD8+ T cells into CXCR3-negative and CXCR3-positive populations. Total RNA was extracted from sorted cells with an RNeasy Mini Kit. The receptor was derived from a human donor in good health. Some clones in this sample may be carry-over from other donors' samples. Material: naive CXCR3+ CD8+ T cells from blood. The cell subset or site label of this sample denotes: CD45RO-CCR7+CD27+CD95- naive CD8+ T cells expressing CXCR3 (TNR3+).

The CDR3 loop reads CASSSTPLAGGYNEQFF. The receptor chain draws on TRBV27 and TRBJ2-1; lacking DNA, the TRBD2 call made by TCRdb goes unchecked. As encoded in the germline V gene (reference sequence), CDR1 is MNHEY while CDR2 is SMNVEV. The CDR3 holds 17 amino acids from the cysteine to the phenylalanine. The coding DNA is unavailable.